A few counts support the clone carrying this T cell receptor beta chain. The length of the CDR3 is 14 residues. Trimming cost V 7 bases and J 0 bases, with 11 bases left between them. The germline V gene has CDR1 LNHDA and CDR2 SQIVND (reference sequence). These data belong to a study of blood T cell repertoires in COVID-19. As for the study in general: The samples span acute and convalescent COVID-19 from the United States, Italy and Spain. The analysed material was cDNA or gDNA that came from T cells, B-cell-depleted T cells, or PBMCs.

Per the authors' pipeline: Reference gene primer amplification gave estimated nucleated cell counts. Using immunoSEQ multiplex PCR, the repertoire was profiled, and TCRdb retains in-frame clones only, with some absent. D and trimming come from the DNA, and the V and J calls and clone size come from that table. The data hold about 260,000 clones, with 80% to 90% observed a single time. Seattle cases were enrolled at active infection and followed longitudinally. V and J are TRBV19 and TRBJ2-3; D is ambiguous. Material for sequencing was peripheral blood. This receptor was taken from a woman between 70 and 85 years old with COVID-19, enrolled during active disease. The CDR3 region has the DNA TGTGCCAGTACCCATATGGAGAGCACAGATACGCAGTATTTT. As protein: CASTHMESTDTQYF.